This T cell receptor (beta chain) was sequenced for a study of CD8 T cells in ankylosing spondylitis. General study findings and limits: Significant enrichment of disease-linked clones was reported in matched ankylosing spondylitis synovial fluid. Existing reports had already noted some motif variants in reactive arthritis synovial fluid and blood. A TCR beta motif of 7 to 9 highly homologous variants seemed to mark ankylosing spondylitis blood. Researchers report that disease-linked clones proved CD8+ and relatively rare in peripheral blood.

In the case of this clonotype: Antigen: not known.

5'-RACE, quantitative and with molecular barcodes, yielded the TCR beta libraries. Via MiXCR, TCRdb re-called the 5' RACE reads, giving one row per CDR3 protein. This repertoire shows 200,000 to 250,000 distinct CDR3 sequences, roughly 6.6% found once; its top ten account for approximately 14%. The CDR3 is 17 amino acids. Germline V gene sequence: CDR1 DFQATT, CDR2 SNEGSKA (reference sequence). The ends were cut back, 0 bases at V and 1 base at J, with 13 bases in the middle. The gene calls are TRBV20-1 and TRBJ1-6, with D possibly being TRBD1 (5 bases). The sequencing input was blood, either unsorted or a sorted T cell fraction (not recorded which). The source is a male donor with ankylosing spondylitis. CDR3 sequence: CSARDGGEWSYNSPLHF. CDR3 nucleotide sequence: TGCAGTGCTAGAGATGGGGGGGAGTGGTCCTATAATTCACCCCTCCACTTT.